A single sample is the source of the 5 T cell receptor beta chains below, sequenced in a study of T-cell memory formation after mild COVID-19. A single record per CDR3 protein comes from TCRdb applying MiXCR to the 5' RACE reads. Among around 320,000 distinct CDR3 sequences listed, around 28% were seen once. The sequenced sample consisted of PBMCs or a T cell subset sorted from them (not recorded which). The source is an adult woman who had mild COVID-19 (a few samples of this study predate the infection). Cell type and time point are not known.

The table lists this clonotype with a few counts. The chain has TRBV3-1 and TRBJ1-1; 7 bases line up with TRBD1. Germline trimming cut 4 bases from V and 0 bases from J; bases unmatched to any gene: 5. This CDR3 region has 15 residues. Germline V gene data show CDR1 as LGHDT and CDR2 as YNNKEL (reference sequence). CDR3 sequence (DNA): TGTGCCAGCAGCCTGACAGGGCGCATGAACACTGAAGCTTTCTTT. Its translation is CASSLTGRMNTEAFF. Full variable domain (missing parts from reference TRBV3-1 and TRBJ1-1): DTAVSQTPKYLVTQMGNDKSIKCEQNLGHDTMYWYKQDSKKFLKIMFSYNNKELIINETVPNRFSPKSPDKAHLNLHINSLELGDSAVYFCASSLTGRMNTEAFFGQGTRLTVV.

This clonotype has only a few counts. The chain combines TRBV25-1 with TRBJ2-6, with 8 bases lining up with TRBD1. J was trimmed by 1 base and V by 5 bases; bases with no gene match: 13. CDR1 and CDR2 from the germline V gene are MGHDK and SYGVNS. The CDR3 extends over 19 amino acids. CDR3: CASSTSMGQEGSGANVLTF. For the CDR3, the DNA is TGTGCCAGCAGTACCTCTATGGGACAGGAAGGATCTGGGGCCAACGTCCTGACTTTC.

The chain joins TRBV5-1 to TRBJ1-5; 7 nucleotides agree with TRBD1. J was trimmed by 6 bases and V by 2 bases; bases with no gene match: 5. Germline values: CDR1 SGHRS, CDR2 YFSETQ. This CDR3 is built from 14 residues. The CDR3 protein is CASSFLGGGQPQHF. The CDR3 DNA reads TGCGCCAGCAGCTTCCTAGGGGGCGGTCAGCCCCAGCATTTT.

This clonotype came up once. As DNA, the CDR3 is TGCAGTGCTATCCGACCACACAATGAGCAGTTCTTC. Translating gives CSAIRPHNEQFF. This chain uses TRBV20-1 with TRBJ2-1; no reliable D call. The V gene's germline CDR1 is DFQATT and CDR2 SNEGSKA (reference sequence). V lost 4 bases, J lost 5 bases, and 9 bases lay in between. The CDR3 is 12 residues long.

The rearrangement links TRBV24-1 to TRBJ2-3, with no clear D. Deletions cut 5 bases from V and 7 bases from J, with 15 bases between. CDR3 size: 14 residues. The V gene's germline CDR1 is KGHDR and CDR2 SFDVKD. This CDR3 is CATSGGYSPNTQYF. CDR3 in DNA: TGTGCCACCAGTGGAGGTTACAGCCCAAATACGCAGTATTTT.